This entry describes one T cell receptor beta chain. Antigen unknown. The entry originates in a study of cytomegalovirus exposure and HLA in healthy donors. Study-wide results and limits: Among TCR sequences, most were rare, though some public TCRs appeared in many donors.

Method: immunoSEQ multiplex PCR; TCRdb's copy keeps in-frame clones and lacks some. Of some 210,000 clones listed, over 65% are singletons. The source material was PBMCs. The receptor's source is a young woman in good health and CMV-seronegative.

As DNA, the CDR3 is TGTGCCAGCGGCGCCTTCAGGACAGCGGAAGCTTTCTTT. As protein: CASGAFRTAEAFF. This chain joins TRBV6-1 and TRBJ1-1; the D gene is possibly TRBD1 (6 bases). The CDR3 covers 13 residues. CDR1 and CDR2 (germline): MNHNS, SASEGT. Trimming took off 8 bases at V and 8 bases at J, with 18 bases between the two ends.